What follows describes a single T cell receptor beta chain. No antigen is known for it. No qualities accompany the bases; no much larger clone lies one base away. Each collaborating institution followed its own protocols to collect whole blood in K2EDTA tubes. For TCRbeta analysis, collaborator samples were shipped as frozen whole blood, as isolated PBMCs, or as DNA extracted from either sample type. CDR1 SNHLY and CDR2 FYNNEI were looked up in the germline V gene. The CDR3 holds 15 amino acids from the cysteine to the phenylalanine. The sequence is cut down to CDR3 DNA, 45 bases in frame from base 1. The V and J ends are trimmed by 5 bases and 1 base, leaving 14 bases between them. TCRbeta CDR3 regions were amplified from genomic DNA using the immunoSEQ Assay, a bias-controlled multiplex PCR. The authors' pipeline ran thus. The number of nucleated cells in each sample was estimated from the amplification of reference gene primers within the assay. To quantify the absolute abundance of each unique TCRbeta CDR3 rearrangement, sequence reads were collapsed and filtered. For each sample, productive Simpson clonality was calculated as the square root of Simpson's diversity index across productive rearrangements. TCRdb limited this immuneACCESS table to in-frame rearrangements with V and J called. A share of clones is missing; checked studies link under half to unresolved V genes, and the rest is unexplained. V, J and clone size were drawn from that table, and D and trimming were deduced from the DNA. The sample table shows roughly 66,000 clones, and approximately 80% are seen once. Approximately 6.6% of the sample lies in the top ten.

This sample was included in a study of blood T cell repertoires in COVID-19 (dated by TCRdb to 2018 to 2021). The study in broad terms: The collaborator samples originated in the United States, Italy and Spain and spanned the acute and convalescent phases of COVID-19. The prospective study material was composed of cDNA or gDNA derived from T cells, B-cell-depleted T cells, or PBMCs. Deeply sampled blood TCRbeta repertoires from subjects exposed to, actively infected with, or recovered from COVID-19 were included in the dataset. The repertoires were made available in a free public database intended to serve as a resource for research on the immune response to SARS-CoV-2. Samples were obtained from the ongoing ImmuneRACE study (first 160 participants) and from 1,000 to 1,500 subjects provided by 6 global collaborators. Nearly every sample came with metadata listing a de-identified subject ID, COVID-19 status, age in years and sex. Where available, HLA class I and class II types were taken from metadata supplied by the sample provider and were not determined by assay-based typing. Summary of the overall study and its limitations: How much clinical and demographic metadata was included differed by source and by participant, and the metadata was provided uncurated.

The chain joins TRBV2 to TRBJ1-2; 6 matching bases give a weak D call of TRBD1. The sequence was collected from a man in his sixties with acute or convalescent COVID-19. The sample taken for sequencing was peripheral blood. The DNA is TGTGCCAGCAGTCTACAGGGACAATTTAACTATGGCTACACCTTC. This yields the protein CASSLQGQFNYGYTF.